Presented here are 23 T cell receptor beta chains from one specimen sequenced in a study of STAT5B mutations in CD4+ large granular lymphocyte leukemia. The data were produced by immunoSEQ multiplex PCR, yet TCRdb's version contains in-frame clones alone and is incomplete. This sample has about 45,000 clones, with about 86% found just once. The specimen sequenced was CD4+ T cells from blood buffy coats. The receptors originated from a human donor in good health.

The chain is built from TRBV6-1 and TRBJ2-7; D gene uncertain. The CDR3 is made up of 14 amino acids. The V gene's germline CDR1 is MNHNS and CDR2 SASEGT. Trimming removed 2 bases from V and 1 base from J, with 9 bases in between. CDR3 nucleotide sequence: TGTGCCAGCAGTGAACCTTCCAGATCCTACGAGCAGTACTTC. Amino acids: CASSEPSRSYEQYF.

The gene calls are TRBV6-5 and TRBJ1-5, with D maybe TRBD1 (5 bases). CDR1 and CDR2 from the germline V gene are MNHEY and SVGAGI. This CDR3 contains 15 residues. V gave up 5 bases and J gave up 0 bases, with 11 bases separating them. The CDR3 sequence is CASSPGHYSNQPQHF. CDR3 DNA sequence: TGTGCCAGCAGTCCAGGGCACTATAGCAATCAGCCCCAGCATTTT.

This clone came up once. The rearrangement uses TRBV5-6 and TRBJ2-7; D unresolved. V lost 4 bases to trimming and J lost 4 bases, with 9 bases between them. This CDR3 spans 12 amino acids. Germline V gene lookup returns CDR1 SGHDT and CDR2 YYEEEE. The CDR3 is CASSRRAYEQYF. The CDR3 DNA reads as TGTGCCAGCAGCCGACGGGCGTACGAGCAGTACTTC.

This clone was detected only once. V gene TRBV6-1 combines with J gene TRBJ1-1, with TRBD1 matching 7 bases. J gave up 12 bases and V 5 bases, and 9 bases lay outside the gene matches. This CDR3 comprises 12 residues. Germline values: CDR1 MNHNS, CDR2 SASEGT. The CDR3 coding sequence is TGTGCCAGCAGTCCTACGGGACAGAGGACTTTCTTT. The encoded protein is CASSPTGQRTFF.

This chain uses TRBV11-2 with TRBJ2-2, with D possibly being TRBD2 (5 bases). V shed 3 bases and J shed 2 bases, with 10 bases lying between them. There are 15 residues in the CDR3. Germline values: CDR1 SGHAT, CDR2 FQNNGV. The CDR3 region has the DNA TGTGCCAGCAGCTTCGCAGCGGTTAACACCGGGGAGCTGTTTTTT. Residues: CASSFAAVNTGELFF.

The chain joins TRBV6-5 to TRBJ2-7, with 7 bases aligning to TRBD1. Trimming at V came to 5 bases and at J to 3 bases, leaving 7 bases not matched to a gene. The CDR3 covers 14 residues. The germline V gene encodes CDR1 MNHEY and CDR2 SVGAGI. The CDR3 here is CASSEQGLIYEQYF. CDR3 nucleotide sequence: TGTGCCAGCAGTGAACAGGGGCTAATCTACGAGCAGTACTTC.

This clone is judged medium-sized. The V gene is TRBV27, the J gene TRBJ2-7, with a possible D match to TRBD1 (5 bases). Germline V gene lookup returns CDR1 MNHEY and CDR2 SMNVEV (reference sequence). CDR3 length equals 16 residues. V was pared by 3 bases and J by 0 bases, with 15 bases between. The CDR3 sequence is CASSFDWQRGSYEQYF. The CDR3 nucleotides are TGTGCCAGCAGTTTTGACTGGCAAAGGGGCTCCTACGAGCAGTACTTC.

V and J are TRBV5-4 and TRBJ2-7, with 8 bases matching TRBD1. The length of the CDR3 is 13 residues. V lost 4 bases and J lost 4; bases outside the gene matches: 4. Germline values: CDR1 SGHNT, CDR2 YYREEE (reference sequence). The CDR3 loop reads CASSRTGKYEQYF. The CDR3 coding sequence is TGTGCCAGCAGCCGGACAGGGAAATACGAGCAGTACTTC.

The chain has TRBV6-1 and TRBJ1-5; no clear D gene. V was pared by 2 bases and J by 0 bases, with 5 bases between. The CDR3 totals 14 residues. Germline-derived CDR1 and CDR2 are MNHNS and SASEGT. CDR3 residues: CASSERYSNQPQHF. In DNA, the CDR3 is TGTGCCAGCAGTGAACGCTATAGCAATCAGCCCCAGCATTTT.

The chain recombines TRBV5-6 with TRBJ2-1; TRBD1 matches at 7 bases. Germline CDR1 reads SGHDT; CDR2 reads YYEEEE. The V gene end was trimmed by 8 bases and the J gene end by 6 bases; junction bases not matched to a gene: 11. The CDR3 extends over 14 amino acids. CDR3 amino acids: CASQRDRVSNEQFF. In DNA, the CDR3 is TGTGCCAGTCAACGAGACAGGGTAAGCAATGAGCAGTTCTTC.

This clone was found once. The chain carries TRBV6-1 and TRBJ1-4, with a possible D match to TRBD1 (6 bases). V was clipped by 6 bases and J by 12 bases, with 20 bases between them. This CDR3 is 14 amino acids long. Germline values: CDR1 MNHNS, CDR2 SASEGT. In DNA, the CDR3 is TGTGCCAGCAGGGGCCCGGAGGGGCCAGGGGAACTGTTTTTT. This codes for CASRGPEGPGELFF.

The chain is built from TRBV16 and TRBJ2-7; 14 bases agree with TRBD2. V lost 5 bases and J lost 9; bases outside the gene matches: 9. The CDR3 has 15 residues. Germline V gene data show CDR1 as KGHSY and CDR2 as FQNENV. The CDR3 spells CASSSRLAGGLGQYF. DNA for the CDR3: TGTGCCAGCAGCTCACGACTAGCGGGAGGGCTTGGGCAGTACTTC. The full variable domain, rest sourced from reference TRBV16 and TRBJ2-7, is GEEVAQTPKHLVRGEGQKAKLYCAPIKGHSYVFWYQQVLKNEFKFLISFQNENVFDETGMPKERFSAKCLPNSPCSLEIQATKLEDSAVYFCASSSRLAGGLGQYFGPGTRLTVT.

The DNA for the CDR3 is TGTGCCAGCAAAAGGGGCAGCCTTCTGGCGGGAGGGGGGCAAGAGACCCAGTACTTC. This gives the protein CASKRGSLLAGGGQETQYF. The chain couples TRBV2 to TRBJ2-5; 9 positions match TRBD2. CDR1 SNHLY and CDR2 FYNNEI come from the germline V gene. This CDR3 spans 19 amino acids. V lost 7 bases to trimming and J lost 2 bases; unmatched junction nucleotides: 20.

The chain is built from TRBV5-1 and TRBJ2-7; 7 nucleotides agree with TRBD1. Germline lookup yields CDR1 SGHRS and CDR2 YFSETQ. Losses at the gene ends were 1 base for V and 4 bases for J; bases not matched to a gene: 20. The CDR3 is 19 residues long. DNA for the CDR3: TGCGCCAGCAGCTTGAGGGCCCCCCGGGACAGCATAAAACCTTACGAGCAGTACTTC. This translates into CASSLRAPRDSIKPYEQYF.

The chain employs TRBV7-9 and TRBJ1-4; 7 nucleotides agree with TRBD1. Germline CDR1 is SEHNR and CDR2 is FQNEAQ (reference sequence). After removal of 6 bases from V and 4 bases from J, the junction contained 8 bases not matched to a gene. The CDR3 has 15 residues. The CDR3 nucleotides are TGTGCCAGCAGTTACGGGGACAGAGTTAATGAAAAACTGTTTTTT. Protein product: CASSYGDRVNEKLFF.

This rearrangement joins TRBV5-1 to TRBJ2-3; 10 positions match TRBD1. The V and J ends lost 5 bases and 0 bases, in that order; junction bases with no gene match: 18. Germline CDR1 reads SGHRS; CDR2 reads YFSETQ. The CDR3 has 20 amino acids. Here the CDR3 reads CASRGRYGDRGLPSTDTQYF. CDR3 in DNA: TGCGCCAGCAGAGGTCGGTACGGAGACAGGGGGCTCCCTAGCACAGATACGCAGTATTTT.

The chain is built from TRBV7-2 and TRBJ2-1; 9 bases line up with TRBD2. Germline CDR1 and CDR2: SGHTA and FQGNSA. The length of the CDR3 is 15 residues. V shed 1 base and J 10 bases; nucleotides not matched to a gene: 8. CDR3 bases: TGTGCCAGCAGCTTAGAAGTAGCGGGAGAGGGAGAGCAGTTCTTC. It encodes CASSLEVAGEGEQFF. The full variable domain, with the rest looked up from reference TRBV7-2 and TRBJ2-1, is GAGVSQSPSNKVTEKGKDVELRCDPISGHTALYWYRQSLGQGLEFLIYFQGNSAPDKSGLPSDRFSAERTGGSVSTLTIQRTQQEDSAVYLCASSLEVAGEGEQFFGPGTRLTVL.

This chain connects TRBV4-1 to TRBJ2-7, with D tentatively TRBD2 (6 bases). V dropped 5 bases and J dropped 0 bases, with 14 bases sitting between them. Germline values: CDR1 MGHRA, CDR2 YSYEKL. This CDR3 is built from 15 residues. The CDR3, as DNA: TGCGCCAGCAGCGATTGGACTACCCCCTCCTACGAGCAGTACTTC. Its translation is CASSDWTTPSYEQYF.

CDR3 amino acids: CASSLVLAGGEGETQYF. The CDR3 nucleotides are TGTGCCAGCAGCTTAGTTCTAGCGGGAGGGGAGGGAGAGACCCAGTACTTC. This chain links TRBV11-2 with TRBJ2-5, with 12 positions matching TRBD2. Germline loops: CDR1 SGHAT, CDR2 FQNNGV. V shed 1 base and J 4 bases; nucleotides not matched to a gene: 7. The CDR3 totals 17 residues.

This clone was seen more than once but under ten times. The CDR3 sequence is CASSEGAGSYEQYF. The DNA of the CDR3 is TGTGCCAGCAGTGAGGGGGCAGGCTCCTACGAGCAGTACTTC. V and J are TRBV25-1 and TRBJ2-7; possibly TRBD1 for D (6 bases). Germline-derived CDR1 and CDR2 are MGHDK and SYGVNS. Trimming stripped 3 bases from V and 0 bases from J, with 9 bases between. This CDR3 has 14 amino acids.

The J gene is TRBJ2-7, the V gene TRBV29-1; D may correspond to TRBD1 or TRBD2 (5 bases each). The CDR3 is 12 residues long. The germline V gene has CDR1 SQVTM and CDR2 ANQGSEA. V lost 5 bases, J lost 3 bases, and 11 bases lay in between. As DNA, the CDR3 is TGCAGCGTTTACCGGGACGGCTACGAGCAGTACTTC. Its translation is CSVYRDGYEQYF.

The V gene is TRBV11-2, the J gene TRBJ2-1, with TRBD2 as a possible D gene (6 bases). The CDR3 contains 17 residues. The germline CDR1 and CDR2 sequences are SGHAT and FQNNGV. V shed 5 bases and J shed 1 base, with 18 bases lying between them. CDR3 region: CASSPRVAGFSYNEQFF. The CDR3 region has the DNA TGTGCCAGCAGCCCGAGGGTGGCGGGATTTTCCTACAATGAGCAGTTCTTC.

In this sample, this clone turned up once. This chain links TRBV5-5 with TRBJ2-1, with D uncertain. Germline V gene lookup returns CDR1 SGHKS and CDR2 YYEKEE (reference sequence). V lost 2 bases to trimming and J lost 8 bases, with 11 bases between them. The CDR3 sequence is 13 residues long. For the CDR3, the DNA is TGTGCCAGCAGCTTCCGTTCGTCGGATGAGCAGTTCTTC. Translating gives CASSFRSSDEQFF.